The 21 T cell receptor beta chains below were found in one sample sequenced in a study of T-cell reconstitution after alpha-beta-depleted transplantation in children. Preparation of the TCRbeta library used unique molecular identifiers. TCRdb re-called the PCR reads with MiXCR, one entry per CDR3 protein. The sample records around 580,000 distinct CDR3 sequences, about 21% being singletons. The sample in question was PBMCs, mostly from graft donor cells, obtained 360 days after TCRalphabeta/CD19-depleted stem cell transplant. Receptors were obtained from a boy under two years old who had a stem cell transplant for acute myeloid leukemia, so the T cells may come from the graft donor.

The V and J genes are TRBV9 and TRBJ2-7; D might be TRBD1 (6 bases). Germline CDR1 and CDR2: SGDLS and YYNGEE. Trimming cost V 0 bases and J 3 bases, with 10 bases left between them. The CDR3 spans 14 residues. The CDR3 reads CASSVEDRFYEQYF. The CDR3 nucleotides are TGTGCCAGCAGCGTAGAGGACAGATTCTACGAGCAGTACTTC. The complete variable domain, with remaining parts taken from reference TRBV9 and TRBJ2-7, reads DSGVTQTPKHLITATGQRVTLRCSPRSGDLSVYWYQQSLDQGLQFLIQYYNGEERAKGNILERFSAQQFPDLHSELNLSSLELGDSALYFCASSVEDRFYEQYFGPGTRLTVT.

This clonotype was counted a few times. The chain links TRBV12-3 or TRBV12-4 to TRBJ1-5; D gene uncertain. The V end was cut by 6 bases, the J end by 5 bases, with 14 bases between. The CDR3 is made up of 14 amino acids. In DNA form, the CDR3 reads TGTGCCAGCAGCCCTCGCATCTTCCATCAGCCCCAGCATTTT. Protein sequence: CASSPRIFHQPQHF.

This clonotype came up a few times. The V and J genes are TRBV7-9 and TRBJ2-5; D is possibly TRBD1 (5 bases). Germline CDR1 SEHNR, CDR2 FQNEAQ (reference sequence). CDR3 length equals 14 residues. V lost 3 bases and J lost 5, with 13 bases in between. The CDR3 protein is CASSFVQVDETQYF. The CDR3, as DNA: TGTGCCAGCAGCTTCGTACAGGTTGACGAGACCCAGTACTTC.

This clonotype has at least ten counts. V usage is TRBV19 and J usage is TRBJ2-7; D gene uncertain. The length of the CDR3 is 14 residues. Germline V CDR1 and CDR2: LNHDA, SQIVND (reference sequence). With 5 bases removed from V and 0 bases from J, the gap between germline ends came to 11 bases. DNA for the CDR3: TGTGCCAGTAGTGACCTGGGCCTCTCCTACGAGCAGTACTTC. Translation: CASSDLGLSYEQYF.

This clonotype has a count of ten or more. The CDR3 nucleotides read TGCAGTGCTACACACCCTCGGAAAGAGACCCAGTACTTC. Amino acids: CSATHPRKETQYF. The rearrangement uses TRBV20-1 and TRBJ2-5; D ambiguous. Germline loops: CDR1 DFQATT, CDR2 SNEGSKA (reference sequence). The CDR3 runs 13 residues. The germline V and J ends were trimmed by 4 bases and 3 bases, with 12 bases remaining between them.

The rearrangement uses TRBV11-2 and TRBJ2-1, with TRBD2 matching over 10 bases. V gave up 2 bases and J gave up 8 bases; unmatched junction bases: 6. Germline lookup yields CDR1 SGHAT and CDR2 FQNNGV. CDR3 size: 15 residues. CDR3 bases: TGTGCCAGCAGCTTACATACTAGCGGGGAGGATGAGCAGTTCTTC. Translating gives CASSLHTSGEDEQFF.

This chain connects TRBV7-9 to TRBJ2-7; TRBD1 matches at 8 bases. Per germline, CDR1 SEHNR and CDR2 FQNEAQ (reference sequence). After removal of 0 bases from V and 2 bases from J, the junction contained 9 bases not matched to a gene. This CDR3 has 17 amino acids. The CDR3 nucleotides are TGTGCCAGCAGCTTAGCGTACGAGACAGGGGAAGCCTACGAGCAGTACTTC. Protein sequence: CASSLAYETGEAYEQYF.

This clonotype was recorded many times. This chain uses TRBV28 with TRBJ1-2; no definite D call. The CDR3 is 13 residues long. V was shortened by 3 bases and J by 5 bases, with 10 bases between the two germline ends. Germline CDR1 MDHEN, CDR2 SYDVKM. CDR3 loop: CASSLYGRYGYTF. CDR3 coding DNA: TGTGCCAGCAGTTTGTACGGGAGGTATGGCTACACCTTC.

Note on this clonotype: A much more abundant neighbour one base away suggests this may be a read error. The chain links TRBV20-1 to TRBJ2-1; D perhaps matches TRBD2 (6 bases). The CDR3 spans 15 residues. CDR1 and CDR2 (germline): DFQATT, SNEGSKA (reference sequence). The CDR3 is CSARDLASDYNEHFF. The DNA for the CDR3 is TGCAGTGCTAGAGATCTGGCTAGCGACTACAATGAGCATTTCTTC.

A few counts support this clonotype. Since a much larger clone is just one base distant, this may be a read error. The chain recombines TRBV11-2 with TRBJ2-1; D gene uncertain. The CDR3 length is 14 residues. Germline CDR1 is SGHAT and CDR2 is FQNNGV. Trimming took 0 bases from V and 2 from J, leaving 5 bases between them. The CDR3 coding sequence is TGTGCCAGCAGCTTAGAAGGGACCTACAATGAGCAGTTCTTC. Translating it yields CASSLEGTYNEQFF.

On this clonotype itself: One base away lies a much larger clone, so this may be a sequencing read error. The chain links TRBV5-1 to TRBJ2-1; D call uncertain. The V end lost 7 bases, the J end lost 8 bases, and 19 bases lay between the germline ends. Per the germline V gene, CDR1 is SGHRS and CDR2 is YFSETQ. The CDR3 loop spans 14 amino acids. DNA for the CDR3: TGCGCCAGCGGCCCCCGTCGGGTGTACGATGAGCAGTTCTTC. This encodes CASGPRRVYDEQFF.

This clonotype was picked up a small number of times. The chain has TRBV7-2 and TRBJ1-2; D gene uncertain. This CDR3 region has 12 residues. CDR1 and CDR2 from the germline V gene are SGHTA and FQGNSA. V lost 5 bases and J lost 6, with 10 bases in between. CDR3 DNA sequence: TGTGCCAGCAGCCCCTGGACCGATGGCTACACCTTC. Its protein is CASSPWTDGYTF.

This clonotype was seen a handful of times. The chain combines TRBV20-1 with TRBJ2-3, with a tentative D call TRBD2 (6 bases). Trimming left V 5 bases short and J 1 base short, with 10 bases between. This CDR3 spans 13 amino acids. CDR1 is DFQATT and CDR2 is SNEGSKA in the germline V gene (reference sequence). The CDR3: CSAHREGTDTQYF. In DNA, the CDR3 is TGCAGTGCTCATAGGGAGGGCACAGATACGCAGTATTTT.

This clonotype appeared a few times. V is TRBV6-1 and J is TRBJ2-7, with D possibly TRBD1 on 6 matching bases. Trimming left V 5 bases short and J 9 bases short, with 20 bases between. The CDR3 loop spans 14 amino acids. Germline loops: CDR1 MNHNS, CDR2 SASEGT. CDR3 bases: TGTGCCAGCAGTCCACAATCCGTGACAGGTCGGCAGTACTTC. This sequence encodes CASSPQSVTGRQYF.

CDR3 DNA sequence: TGTGCCAGCAGTTACTCTAGGTACAATGAGCAGTTCTTC. Its translation: CASSYSRYNEQFF. The chain carries TRBV6-5 and TRBJ2-1; D gene ambiguous. CDR1 is MNHEY and CDR2 is SVGAGI in the germline V gene. This CDR3 is built from 13 residues. Between the trimmed V and J ends, which lost 0 bases and 4 bases, there was a span of 4 bases.

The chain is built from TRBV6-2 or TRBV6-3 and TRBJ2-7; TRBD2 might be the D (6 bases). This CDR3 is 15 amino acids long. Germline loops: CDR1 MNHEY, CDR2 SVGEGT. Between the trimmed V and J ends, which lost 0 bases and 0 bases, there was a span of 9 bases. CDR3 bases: TGTGCCAGCAGTTACTCGAGGAGGGGCTCCTACGAGCAGTACTTC. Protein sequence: CASSYSRRGSYEQYF.

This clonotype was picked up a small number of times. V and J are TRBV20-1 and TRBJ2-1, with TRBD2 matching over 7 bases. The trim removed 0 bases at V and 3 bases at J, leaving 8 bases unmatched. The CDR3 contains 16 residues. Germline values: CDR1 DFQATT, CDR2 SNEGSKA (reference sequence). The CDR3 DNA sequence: TGCAGTGCTAGAGAGGGCCCGGGGGGTCGCTACAATGAGCAGTTCTTC. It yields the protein CSAREGPGGRYNEQFF.

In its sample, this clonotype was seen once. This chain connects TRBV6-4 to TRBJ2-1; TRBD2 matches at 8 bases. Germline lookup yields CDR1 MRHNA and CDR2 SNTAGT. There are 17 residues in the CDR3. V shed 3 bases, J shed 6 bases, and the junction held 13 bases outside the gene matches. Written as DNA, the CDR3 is TGTGCCAGCAGTGATTTCGGGGGGGCCCCCGGTGCCAATGAGCAGTTCTTC. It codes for CASSDFGGAPGANEQFF.

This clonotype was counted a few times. The CDR3 here is CSVHTSATYEQYF. Here the CDR3 DNA reads TGCAGCGTACATACTAGCGCCACCTACGAGCAGTACTTC. This chain links TRBV29-1 with TRBJ2-7; 7 nucleotides match TRBD2. The CDR3 has 13 residues. Trimming cost V 6 bases and J 2 bases; bases outside gene matches: 7. Germline V lookup: CDR1 SQVTM, CDR2 ANQGSEA.

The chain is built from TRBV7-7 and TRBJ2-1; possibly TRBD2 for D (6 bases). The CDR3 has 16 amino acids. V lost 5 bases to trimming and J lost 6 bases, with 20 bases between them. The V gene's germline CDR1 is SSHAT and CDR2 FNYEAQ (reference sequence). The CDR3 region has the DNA TGTGCCAGCAGCCCTAGGGTCGGGGGAGCCCCCAATGAGCAGTTCTTC. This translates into CASSPRVGGAPNEQFF.

CDR3 amino acids: CASSYPRGELFF. CDR3 DNA: TGTGCCAGCAGCTACCCACGCGGGGAGCTGTTTTTT. The V and J genes are TRBV7-3 and TRBJ2-2; no reliable D call. This CDR3 spans 12 amino acids. Germline-derived CDR1 and CDR2 are SGHTA and FQGTGA. Trimming shortened V by 4 bases and J by 7 bases, and 7 bases separated the two germline ends.